The 25 T cell receptor beta chains given below trace back to one sample, sequenced in a study of early T cells in non-severe SARS-CoV-2 infection. TCRdb used MiXCR to reprocess the 5' RACE reads, holding one entry per CDR3 protein. The sample records around 39,000 distinct CDR3 sequences, roughly 5.4% being singletons. Sequencing was performed on whole blood, taken at baseline. The origin of the receptors is an adult who was a healthcare worker with PCR-confirmed SARS-CoV-2 infection or an uninfected control (not recorded which).

This clonotype occurred many times. The chain uses TRBV5-1 and TRBJ2-5, with D tentatively TRBD2 (5 bases). Germline CDR1 is SGHRS and CDR2 is YFSETQ. The CDR3 contains 15 residues. V lost 4 bases and J lost 5, with 18 bases in between. The CDR3 spells CASSPVGRMEETQYF. Here the CDR3 DNA reads TGCGCCAGCAGCCCAGTAGGGAGAATGGAGGAGACCCAGTACTTC.

This clonotype was observed many times. The chain recombines TRBV24-1 with TRBJ2-1, with 13 bases that match TRBD2. Germline-derived CDR1 and CDR2 are KGHDR and SFDVKD. V was clipped by 5 bases and J by 6 bases; unmatched bases: 6. The CDR3 covers 16 residues. CDR3 loop: CATSGSRTSGSNEQFF. CDR3 nucleotide sequence: TGTGCCACCAGTGGGTCCCGGACTAGCGGGAGCAATGAGCAGTTCTTC.

This chain links TRBV6-6 with TRBJ1-6, with D perhaps matching TRBD1 (5 bases). The CDR3 is 14 amino acids. The germline V and J ends were trimmed by 6 bases and 8 bases, with 14 bases remaining between them. CDR1 MNHNY and CDR2 SVGAGI come from the germline V gene (reference sequence). Written as DNA, the CDR3 is TGTGCCAGCAGCCTAACATCCAGGGATTCACCCCTCCACTTT. It is translated as CASSLTSRDSPLHF.

Many counts were recorded for this clonotype. V gene TRBV6-5 combines with J gene TRBJ2-7, with D perhaps TRBD2 (5 bases). CDR1 is MNHEY and CDR2 is SVGAGI in the germline V gene. V lost 5 bases, J lost 7 bases, and 9 bases lay in between. CDR3 length: 11 amino acids. The DNA of the CDR3 is TGTGCCAGCAGTACGGAGGATGAGCAGTACTTC. Translated: CASSTEDEQYF.

The CDR3 sequence is CSATPLSYEQYF. The CDR3 region has the DNA TGCAGTGCCACCCCCCTCTCATACGAGCAGTACTTC. V gene TRBV20-1 combines with J gene TRBJ2-7; unclear D gene. The germline V gene encodes CDR1 DFQATT and CDR2 SNEGSKA (reference sequence). Trimming stripped 6 bases from V and 4 bases from J, with 13 bases between. The CDR3 is made up of 12 amino acids.

In its sample, this clonotype was seen many times. The chain recombines TRBV12-3 or TRBV12-4 with TRBJ2-5, with D perhaps matching TRBD1 (5 bases). V was clipped by 5 bases and J by 0 bases, with 16 bases between them. The CDR3 has 16 amino acids. The CDR3, as DNA: TGTGCCAGCAGTCTGGGGCAAAACGGGTACCAAGAGACCCAGTACTTC. This sequence encodes CASSLGQNGYQETQYF.

Ten or more counts support this clonotype. This chain links TRBV12-3 or TRBV12-4 with TRBJ2-3; D might be TRBD2 (5 bases). The CDR3 is 13 residues long. V shed 3 bases and J shed 1 base, with 5 bases lying between them. As DNA, the CDR3 is TGTGCCAGCAGTTTCGGGGGCACAGATACGCAGTATTTT. Encoded protein: CASSFGGTDTQYF.

This clonotype was counted ten times or more. This chain uses TRBV7-9 with TRBJ1-2, with no clear D. CDR1 and CDR2 (germline): SEHNR, FQNEAQ (reference sequence). The V gene lost 1 base and the J gene lost 1 base, with 10 bases spanning the gap. The CDR3 length is 15 residues. The CDR3 DNA is TGTGCCAGCAGCTTAGATCTGAACCATAACTATGGCTACACCTTC. This translates into CASSLDLNHNYGYTF.

This clonotype occurred a few times. This sequence joins TRBV21-1 and TRBJ2-5; the tabulated D call, TRBD1, remains unverified against the DNA. TRBV21-1 corresponds to a pseudogene. The CDR3 contains 14 residues. CDR3 sequence reads: CASRWDRIGETQYF. CDR3 DNA: TGTGCCAGCAGATGGGACCGGATAGGTGAGACCCAGTACTTC.

By sample share, this clonotype is medium-sized (0.01 to 0.1%). J is TRBJ2-3 and V is TRBV20-1, with unresolved D. This CDR3 comprises 13 residues. Trimming pared 8 bases from V and 4 bases from J, leaving 16 bases between. Germline V gene sequence: CDR1 DFQATT, CDR2 SNEGSKA (reference sequence). CDR3 residues: CSIKPFGPDTQYF. DNA of the CDR3: TGCAGTATCAAGCCTTTCGGCCCAGATACGCAGTATTTT.

In its sample, this clonotype was seen many times. The chain combines TRBV20-1 with TRBJ2-7, with TRBD2 matching over 13 bases. Germline lookup yields CDR1 DFQATT and CDR2 SNEGSKA (reference sequence). V shed 2 bases, J shed 0 bases, and the junction held 7 bases outside the gene matches. The CDR3 loop spans 17 amino acids. The CDR3 DNA reads as TGCAGTGCTAGATCCGGGACTAGCGGGACCTTCTCCTACGAGCAGTACTTC. Translated: CSARSGTSGTFSYEQYF.

In this sample, this clonotype turned up many times. The rearrangement links TRBV10-3 to TRBJ1-5; D is ambiguous. This CDR3 contains 16 residues. Germline V gene sequence: CDR1 ENHRY, CDR2 SYGVKD. Deletions cut 3 bases from V and 2 bases from J, with 14 bases between. CDR3 protein: CAISDDGPSGNQPQHF. The DNA for the CDR3 is TGTGCCATCAGTGACGATGGCCCTAGCGGCAATCAGCCCCAGCATTTT.

This clonotype was counted many times. The V call is TRBV20-1, the J call TRBJ2-1; 9 bases match TRBD1. Per the germline V gene, CDR1 is DFQATT and CDR2 is SNEGSKA (reference sequence). After removal of 4 bases from V and 8 bases from J, the junction contained 9 bases not matched to a gene. The CDR3 length is 14 residues. The CDR3 region is CSANTGGGIYEQFF. CDR3 coding DNA: TGCAGTGCTAACACAGGGGGCGGAATCTATGAGCAGTTCTTC.

Many counts were recorded for this clonotype. V is TRBV20-1 and J is TRBJ2-7; tentative D call: TRBD1 (5 bases). The CDR3 length is 14 residues. Trimming removed 6 bases at V and 6 bases at J, with 21 bases between. Germline lookup yields CDR1 DFQATT and CDR2 SNEGSKA (reference sequence). The CDR3 loop reads CSAIPGNLVAEQYF. For the CDR3, the DNA is TGCAGTGCCATCCCAGGGAACCTTGTTGCCGAGCAGTACTTC.

This clonotype was detected ten times or more. The chain employs TRBV20-1 and TRBJ2-3; no reliable D call. Germline-derived CDR1 and CDR2 are DFQATT and SNEGSKA (reference sequence). The CDR3 totals 12 residues. V lost 7 bases and J lost 5, with 13 bases in between. CDR3 region: CSGAARGDTQYF. The DNA of the CDR3 is TGCAGTGGCGCGGCGAGAGGAGATACGCAGTATTTT.

This clonotype showed up many times. The chain recombines TRBV7-2 with TRBJ2-3; D remains unclear. From germline, CDR1 is SGHTA and CDR2 FQGNSA. The CDR3 covers 16 residues. V lost 5 bases to trimming and J lost 4 bases, with 19 bases between them. As DNA, the CDR3 is TGTGCCAGCAGCGCCTTCCAATTCCTGGCTGCAGATACGCAGTATTTT. Residues: CASSAFQFLAADTQYF.

This clonotype was seen repeatedly, ten times or more. The chain uses TRBV7-9 and TRBJ1-5, with a weak D call TRBD1 (5 bases). V gave up 0 bases and J gave up 7 bases, with 7 bases separating them. Germline lookup yields CDR1 SEHNR and CDR2 FQNEAQ (reference sequence). CDR3 length: 13 residues. The CDR3 protein is CASSLAGDQPQHF. CDR3 sequence (DNA): TGTGCCAGCAGCTTAGCAGGGGACCAGCCCCAGCATTTT.

Within the sample, this clonotype is medium-sized. The rearrangement links TRBV5-6 to TRBJ1-2, with 8 bases identical to TRBD1. CDR1 SGHDT and CDR2 YYEEEE come from the germline V gene. V lost 7 bases to trimming and J lost 2 bases; unmatched junction nucleotides: 4. This CDR3 spans 13 amino acids. The chain's CDR3 is CASRWDRNYGYTF. In DNA form, the CDR3 reads TGTGCCAGCCGATGGGACAGGAACTATGGCTACACCTTC. The variable domain in full, completed from reference TRBV5-6 and TRBJ1-2, reads DAGVTQSPTHLIKTRGQQVTLRCSPKSGHDTVSWYQQALGQGPQFIFQYYEEEERQRGNFPDRFSGHQFPNYSSELNVNALLLGDSALYLCASRWDRNYGYTFGSGTRLTVV.

J is TRBJ2-2 and V is TRBV6-5; 11 bases agree with TRBD2. V dropped 4 bases and J dropped 3; count of bases not matched to a gene: 4. In germline, CDR1 is MNHEY, CDR2 SVGAGI. The CDR3 sequence is 16 residues long. The CDR3 region has the DNA TGTGCCAGCAGTTCCCCGGGACTAGCGGACACCGGGGAGCTGTTTTTT. Translating it yields CASSSPGLADTGELFF.

This clonotype was detected many times. The chain recombines TRBV7-6 with TRBJ2-1; D is perhaps TRBD1 (7 bases). Trimming removed 1 base from V and 6 bases from J, with 13 bases in between. The germline V gene has CDR1 SGHVS and CDR2 FNYEAQ. CDR3 length: 15 residues. CDR3 nucleotides: TGTGCCAGCAGCTTAGAGGCAGGGGGGTCCAATGAGCAGTTCTTC. Amino acids: CASSLEAGGSNEQFF. The full variable domain, rest sourced from reference TRBV7-6 and TRBJ2-1, is GAGVSQSPRYKVTKRGQDVALRCDPISGHVSLYWYRQALGQGPEFLTYFNYEAQQDKSGLPNDRFSAERPEGSISTLTIQRTEQRDSAMYRCASSLEAGGSNEQFFGPGTRLTVL.

CDR3 amino acids: CASSLGQGSNQPQHF. CDR3 DNA: TGTGCCAGCAGCTTAGGACAGGGGAGCAATCAGCCCCAGCATTTT. The genes are TRBV11-2 and TRBJ1-5; 8 bases agree with TRBD1. CDR3 length: 15 residues. Per the germline V gene, CDR1 is SGHAT and CDR2 is FQNNGV. J gave up 1 base and V 1 base, and 0 bases lay outside the gene matches. The variable domain in full, with the rest retrieved from reference TRBV11-2 and TRBJ1-5, is EAGVAQSPRYKIIEKRQSVAFWCNPISGHATLYWYQQILGQGPKLLIQFQNNGVVDDSQLPKDRFSAERLKGVDSTLKIQPAKLEDSAVYLCASSLGQGSNQPQHFGDGTRLSIL.

CDR3 amino acids: CASSDEWDTGNTIYF. The CDR3 nucleotides read TGTGCCAGCAGTGACGAATGGGATACCGGAAACACCATATATTTT. The rearrangement uses TRBV28 and TRBJ1-3; no definite D call. V lost 5 bases, J lost 4 bases, and 15 bases lay in between. The CDR3 runs to 15 residues. Germline V CDR1 and CDR2: MDHEN, SYDVKM.

Many counts were recorded for this clonotype. The rearrangement links TRBV13 to TRBJ2-3, with D unresolved. Germline-derived CDR1 and CDR2 are PRHDT and FYEKMQ (reference sequence). The CDR3 loop spans 14 amino acids. The germline V and J ends were trimmed by 1 base and 0 bases, with 5 bases remaining between them. The CDR3 nucleotides read TGTGCCAGCAGCTTAGACAAAAGCACAGATACGCAGTATTTT. This codes for CASSLDKSTDTQYF.

This clonotype was counted a few times. The chain combines TRBV7-2 with TRBJ2-3; TRBD2 aligns across 13 bases. The CDR3 spans 18 residues. V lost 1 base, J lost 4 bases, and 8 bases stayed unmatched. From germline, CDR1 is SGHTA and CDR2 FQGNSA. The CDR3 DNA reads as TGTGCCAGCAGCTTAGGTGGACTAGCGGGAGACTGGGCAGATACGCAGTATTTT. Translating it yields CASSLGGLAGDWADTQYF.

In this sample, this clonotype turned up many times. The V and J genes are TRBV20-1 and TRBJ2-3, with TRBD2 as a possible D gene (5 bases). The CDR3 spans 15 residues. V was pared by 1 base and J by 0 bases, with 11 bases between. The germline V gene has CDR1 DFQATT and CDR2 SNEGSKA (reference sequence). The CDR3 loop reads CSARASGHSTDTQYF. CDR3 coding DNA: TGCAGTGCTAGAGCCAGCGGTCATAGCACAGATACGCAGTATTTT.